This T cell receptor (beta chain) was obtained from a study of T cells in Graves' hyperthyroidism and ophthalmopathy. RNA transcripts served as the template for amplifying TCR beta CDR3 regions. Initially, a first-round RT-PCR of the TCR CDR3 employed the HTBI primer set. TCRdb re-called the multiplex PCR reads with MiXCR, one entry per CDR3 protein. Of about 640,000 distinct CDR3 sequences listed, about a fifth are singletons. This clonotype was recorded many times. A patient was excluded if there was uncontrolled infection, other autoimmune disease, pregnancy or lactation. Per germline, CDR1 GTSNPN and CDR2 SVGIG (reference sequence). The CDR3 runs 19 residues. The germline V and J ends were trimmed by 3 bases and 0 bases, with 25 bases remaining between them.

The chain combines TRBV30 with TRBJ2-3; D tentatively fits TRBD1 or TRBD2 (7 bases each). The sequence was collected from a man aged 25 to 40 with Graves' ophthalmopathy. The material sequenced was blood. The CDR3 bases are TGTGCCTGGAGCGGGGACAGCACCCGGGACTACGCTAGCACAGATACGCAGTATTTT. It encodes CAWSGDSTRDYASTDTQYF.